This TCR beta chain was captured by sequencing in a study of shared clonotypes between healthy human individuals. Assay runs were performed at deep level. Only in-frame clones appear in the TCRdb table, and some are missing; sequencing was by immunoSEQ multiplex PCR. Altogether 450,000 to 550,000 clones are present, around 79% being singletons, with the ten largest covering about an eighth. This clone was observed a handful of times. This CDR3 is built from 13 residues. V lost 4 bases and J lost 5; bases outside the gene matches: 7. Germline loops: CDR1 SQVTM, CDR2 ANQGSEA. The gene calls are TRBV29-1 and TRBJ1-1; 7 bases align to TRBD1. This TCR was recovered from a woman aged 40 to 49 in good health. Some clones in this sample may be carry-over from other donors' samples. The source material was PBMCs. CDR3 nucleotides: TGCAGCGTTGCTGGACAGGCGGGTACTGAAGCTTTCTTT. Translating gives CSVAGQAGTEAFF. The variable domain in full, with the rest retrieved from reference TRBV29-1 and TRBJ1-1, is SAVISQKPSRDICQRGTSLTIQCQVDSQVTMMFWYRQQPGQSLTLIATANQGSEATYESGFVIDKFPISRPNLTFSTLTVSNMSPEDSSIYLCSVAGQAGTEAFFGQGTRLTVV.